This TCR beta chain is from a study of T cells in Graves' hyperthyroidism and ophthalmopathy. Researchers amplified the TCR beta CDR3 regions from RNA transcripts. With the HTBI primer set, the TCR CDR3 went through a first round of RT-PCR. Each CDR3 protein is one row after TCRdb ran MiXCR on the multiplex PCR reads. The profile covers about 480,000 distinct CDR3 sequences, with around a quarter appearing a single time and roughly 10% taken by the ten largest. This clonotype was seen many times. Germline CDR1 reads SNHLY; CDR2 reads FYNNEI. The CDR3 length is 16 residues. V dropped 6 bases and J dropped 1; count of bases not matched to a gene: 9.

The sequencing sample was made of blood. The TCR comes from a woman in her 30s with Graves' ophthalmopathy. The chain is built from TRBV2 and TRBJ2-5; TRBD1 aligns across 9 bases. This CDR3 is CASSSPPGQGQETQYF. Written as DNA, the CDR3 is TGTGCCAGCAGCTCGCCACCGGGACAGGGCCAAGAGACCCAGTACTTC.